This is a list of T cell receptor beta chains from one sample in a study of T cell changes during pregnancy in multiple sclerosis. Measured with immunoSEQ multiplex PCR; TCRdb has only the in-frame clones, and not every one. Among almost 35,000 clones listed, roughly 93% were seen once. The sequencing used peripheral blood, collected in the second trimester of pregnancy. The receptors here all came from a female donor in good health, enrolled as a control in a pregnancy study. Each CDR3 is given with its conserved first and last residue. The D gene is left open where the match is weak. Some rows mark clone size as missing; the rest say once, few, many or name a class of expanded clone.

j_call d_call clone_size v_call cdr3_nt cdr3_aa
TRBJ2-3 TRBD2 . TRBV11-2 TGTGCCAGCAGCTTAGACGAGAGGACTAGCGGCACAGATACGCAGTATTTT CASSLDERTSGTDTQYF
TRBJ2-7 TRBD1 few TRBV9 TGTGCCAGCAGCGTTGGACAGGGCACCTACGAGCAGTACTTC CASSVGQGTYEQYF
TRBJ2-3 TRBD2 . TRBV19 TGTGCCAGTAGTACCCCTAGCGGGAGCTCAGATACGCAGTATTTT CASSTPSGSSDTQYF
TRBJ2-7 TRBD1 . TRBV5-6 TGTGCCAGCAGCACGGGACAGGGCTCCTACGAGCAGTACTTC CASSTGQGSYEQYF
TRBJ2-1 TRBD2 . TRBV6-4 TGTGCCAGCAGCGCAACTAGCGGGGGGGCTGATGAGCAGTTCTTC CASSATSGGADEQFF
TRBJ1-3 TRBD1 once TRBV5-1 TGCGCCAGCAGCTACACGACAGGGAGCTCTGGAAACACCATATATTTT CASSYTTGSSGNTIYF
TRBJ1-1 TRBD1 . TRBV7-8 TGTGCCAGCAGCCCGACAGGGACGAGTACTGAAGCTTTCTTT CASSPTGTSTEAFF
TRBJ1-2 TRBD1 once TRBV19 TGTGCCAGTAGTATTGAGTCCCGGACAGGGATGGGCTACACCTTC CASSIESRTGMGYTF
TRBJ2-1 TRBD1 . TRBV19 TGTGCCAGTAGTGAGACAGGGGAGCCTTACAATGAGCAGTTCTTC CASSETGEPYNEQFF
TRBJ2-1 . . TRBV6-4 TGTGCCAGCAGTGAGGAGGGCCACAATGAGCAGTTCTTC CASSEEGHNEQFF
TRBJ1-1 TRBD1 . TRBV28 TGTGCCAGCAGTTTGTCCGGGACAGGGGGCGCTTTTACTGAAGCTTTCTTT CASSLSGTGGAFTEAFF
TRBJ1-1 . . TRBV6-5 TGTGCCAGCAGTTACTTAACCGGGAGCACTGAAGCTTTCTTT CASSYLTGSTEAFF
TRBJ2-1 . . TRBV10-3 TGTGCCATCAGTGAAGGGGGTTCCTACAATGAGCAGTTCTTC CAISEGGSYNEQFF
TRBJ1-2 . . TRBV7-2 TGTGCCAGCAGCTTAGGGGCCCCAAGGCACTTC CASSLGAPRHF
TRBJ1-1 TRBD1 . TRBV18 TGTGCCAGCTCACCACGACAGGGGTTGGACACTGAAGCTTTCTTT CASSPRQGLDTEAFF
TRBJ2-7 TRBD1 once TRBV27 TGTGCCAGCAGTTTACGGACAGGGGGCTCCTACGAGCAGTACTTC CASSLRTGGSYEQYF
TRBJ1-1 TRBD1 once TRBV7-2 TGTGCCAGCAGCAACAGGGGGGGCACTGAAGCTTTCTTT CASSNRGGTEAFF
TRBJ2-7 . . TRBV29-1 TGCAGCGTTGCAGGGACTTTCTCCTACGAGCAGTACTTC CSVAGTFSYEQYF
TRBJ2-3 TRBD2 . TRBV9 TGTGCCAGCAGCGGACGTGTGGGGCGGGGGGCCTCAGATACGCAGTATTTT CASSGRVGRGASDTQYF
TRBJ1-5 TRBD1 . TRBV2 TGTGCCAGCAGTGAAAGGGACAGGGGCTTCACAAGCAATCAGCCCCAGCATTTT CASSERDRGFTSNQPQHF